These 15 T cell receptor beta chains were sequenced from one sample in a study of regulatory T cells in long-lasting Graves disease. Libraries of TCR beta came from iRepertoire HTBI primers plus Arm-PCR of CDR3 regions. TCRdb recomputed calls from the multiplex PCR reads with MiXCR, one row per CDR3 protein. This sample has hundreds of thousands of distinct CDR3 sequences, with less than 15% found just once. The time point: newly diagnosed GD, antithyroid drugs for less than 3 months. TCR sequences were obtained from RNA taken from PBMCs. Separately, the same data were catalogued under a study of T cells in Graves' hyperthyroidism and ophthalmopathy.

The sequenced sample was peripheral blood mononuclear cells (PBMCs), obtained at new diagnosis, from a patient treated with antithyroid drugs. The receptor source for this set is a man aged 30 to 39 with Graves disease.

The chain has TRBV7-9 and TRBJ2-1; the D gene is possibly TRBD1 (5 bases). This CDR3 has 17 residues. Germline-derived CDR1 and CDR2 are SEHNR and FQNEAQ (reference sequence). Trimming cost V 1 base and J 7 bases, with 20 bases left between them. The CDR3 spells CASSLGEIGVRVNEQFF. The CDR3 bases are TGTGCCAGCAGCTTAGGGGAAATAGGGGTTCGGGTAAATGAGCAGTTCTTC.

This chain links TRBV6-1 with TRBJ2-7, with TRBD2 identical over 7 bases. The length of the CDR3 is 15 residues. V lost 11 bases to trimming and J lost 4 bases; unmatched junction nucleotides: 17. Germline V CDR1 and CDR2: MNHNS, SASEGT. The CDR3 sequence is CAGPPGRGSFYEQYF. The CDR3 nucleotides read TGTGCCGGCCCCCCTGGTCGCGGGAGTTTTTACGAGCAGTACTTC.

About this clonotype: Just one base apart from a much larger clone, this may be a read error. A read error is likely, as this CDR3 ends without the conserved phenylalanine or tryptophan. The chain employs TRBV20-1 and TRBJ2-5; 7 bases are a match to TRBD2. The CDR3 extends over 14 amino acids. Per germline, CDR1 DFQATT and CDR2 SNEGSKA (reference sequence). The V and J ends lost 1 base and 4 bases, in that order; junction bases with no gene match: 6. The CDR3 DNA reads as TGCAGTGCTAGAGCCTGGGGAGGGACAGAGACCCAGTACCTC. Protein sequence: CSARAWGGTETQYL.

This clonotype was seen many times. The rearrangement joins TRBV12-5 to TRBJ1-2, with TRBD1 matching 10 bases. CDR1 is LGHNT and CDR2 is FRNRAP in the germline V gene. CDR3 length equals 13 residues. The V segment lost 5 bases and the J segment 6 bases; nucleotides outside the gene matches: 3. The CDR3 loop reads CASGPGTGDGYTF. For the CDR3, the DNA is TGTGCTAGTGGTCCCGGGACAGGGGATGGCTACACCTTC. Complete variable domain (other parts from reference TRBV12-5 and TRBJ1-2): DARVTQTPRHKVTEMGQEVTMRCQPILGHNTVFWYRQTMMQGLELLAYFRNRAPLDDSGMPKDRFSAEMPDATLATLKIQPSEPRDSAVYFCASGPGTGDGYTFGSGTRLTVV.

This clonotype came up many times. This rearrangement joins TRBV30 to TRBJ2-5; D may be TRBD1 (5 bases). The germline V gene encodes CDR1 GTSNPN and CDR2 SVGIG (reference sequence). This CDR3 has 13 amino acids. V dropped 0 bases and J dropped 4 bases, with 9 bases sitting between them. CDR3 sequence (DNA): TGTGCCTGGAGTGTCCAGGGCCTAGAGACCCAGTACTTC. Its protein product is CAWSVQGLETQYF.

This chain joins TRBV6-8 and TRBJ1-2; D is undetermined. V was cut by 0 bases and J by 7 bases, with 12 bases left in between. Germline CDR1 and CDR2: MNHGY and SAAAGT. The CDR3 is made up of 14 amino acids. The CDR3 sequence: CASSYSNLPPGYTF. CDR3 DNA sequence: TGTGCCAGCAGTTACTCGAATCTTCCCCCTGGCTACACCTTC.

In the case of this clonotype: A read error may be the cause here, since a much bigger clone is one base away. V gene TRBV29-1 combines with J gene TRBJ1-1; D perhaps matches TRBD1 (6 bases). The CDR3 covers 12 residues. Germline lookup yields CDR1 SQVTM and CDR2 ANQGSEA. CDR3 nucleotide sequence: TGCGGCGCCTTGACAGGCACTTACGGAGCTTTCTTT. Translating it yields CGALTGTYGAFF.

The J gene is TRBJ2-1, the V gene TRBV3-1, with 8 bases lining up with TRBD2. CDR1 and CDR2 (germline): LGHDT, YNNKEL (reference sequence). This CDR3 contains 19 residues. The V and J ends lost 4 bases and 4 bases, in that order; junction bases with no gene match: 18. This CDR3 reads CASSPEASGPRVGYNEQFF. DNA of the CDR3: TGTGCCAGCAGCCCAGAGGCTAGCGGGCCCCGGGTGGGATACAATGAGCAGTTCTTC.

This clonotype has a handful of counts. Possible read error: a much larger clone is one base away. J is TRBJ1-1 and V is TRBV2; weak D call: TRBD1 (5 bases). Looked up from germline, CDR1 is SNHLY and CDR2 is FYNNEI. This CDR3 contains 17 residues. V gave up 2 bases and J gave up 0 bases, with 16 bases separating them. For the CDR3, the DNA is TGTGCCAGCAGTGAAATAAGGGGATCGGGTATGAACACTGAAGCTTTCTTT. Translation: CASSEIRGSGMNTEAFF. Looking up the rest from reference TRBV2 and TRBJ1-1 gives the full variable domain: EPEVTQTPSHQVTQMGQEVILRCVPISNHLYFYWYRQILGQKVEFLVSFYNNEISEKSEIFDDQFSVERPDGSNFTLKIRSTKLEDSAMYFCASSEIRGSGMNTEAFFGQGTRLTVV.

This clonotype turned up a few times. The chain recombines TRBV5-4 with TRBJ2-5; 8 bases agree with TRBD1. V trimming: 8 bases; J trimming: 5 bases; junction bases outside the gene matches: 8. This CDR3 region has 13 residues. Germline CDR1 SGHNT, CDR2 YYREEE (reference sequence). The CDR3 loop reads CASGQGGRETQYF. In nucleotides, the CDR3 is TGTGCCAGTGGACAGGGAGGCAGGGAGACCCAGTACTTC.

This clonotype was seen repeatedly, ten times or more. V gene TRBV6-1 combines with J gene TRBJ1-1; D not certain. Germline V gives CDR1 MNHNS, CDR2 SASEGT. The CDR3 contains 12 residues. Trimming pared 7 bases from V and 3 bases from J, leaving 9 bases between. The CDR3 DNA is TGTGCCAGCAAGGGTGGGGACACTGAAGCTTTCTTT. Amino acids: CASKGGDTEAFF.

This clonotype showed up many times. This chain joins TRBV6-2 or TRBV6-3 and TRBJ2-7, with 9 bases that match TRBD1. Trimming took 9 bases from V and 3 from J; bases not matched to a gene: 3. The CDR3 loop spans 12 amino acids. Looked up from germline, CDR1 is MNHEY and CDR2 is SVGEGT. CDR3 nucleotides: TGTGCCAGTGGGGACAGGGACTACGAGCAGTACTTC. This encodes CASGDRDYEQYF.

Only a few counts were recorded for this clonotype. The chain links TRBV27 to TRBJ1-6; D unclear. The CDR3 is made up of 14 amino acids. Trimming took off 8 bases at V and 6 bases at J, with 14 bases between the two ends. CDR1 and CDR2 from the germline V gene are MNHEY and SMNVEV (reference sequence). The CDR3 region is CASFLGNFNSPLHF. In DNA form, the CDR3 reads TGTGCCAGCTTCTTAGGGAACTTTAATTCACCCCTCCACTTT.

This chain connects TRBV6-2 or TRBV6-3 to TRBJ2-7; 9 bases line up with TRBD2. The CDR3 runs 15 residues. CDR1 and CDR2 (germline): MNHEY, SVGEGT. Losses at the gene ends were 6 bases for V and 5 bases for J; bases not matched to a gene: 11. The CDR3 region is CASSRRIAGANEQYF. Written as DNA, the CDR3 is TGTGCCAGCAGCCGCCGGATAGCGGGAGCAAACGAGCAGTACTTC.

This clonotype was counted ten times or more. The chain combines TRBV20-1 with TRBJ2-1; 10 bases align to TRBD2. The CDR3 has 19 amino acids. Unmatched junction bases numbered 17, after V lost 6 bases and J lost 0 bases. The germline CDR1 and CDR2 sequences are DFQATT and SNEGSKA (reference sequence). CDR3 sequence (DNA): TGCAGTGCCACTGATCTGGGGGTAGCGGGAGGTTACTCCTACAATGAGCAGTTCTTC. Encoded protein: CSATDLGVAGGYSYNEQFF.